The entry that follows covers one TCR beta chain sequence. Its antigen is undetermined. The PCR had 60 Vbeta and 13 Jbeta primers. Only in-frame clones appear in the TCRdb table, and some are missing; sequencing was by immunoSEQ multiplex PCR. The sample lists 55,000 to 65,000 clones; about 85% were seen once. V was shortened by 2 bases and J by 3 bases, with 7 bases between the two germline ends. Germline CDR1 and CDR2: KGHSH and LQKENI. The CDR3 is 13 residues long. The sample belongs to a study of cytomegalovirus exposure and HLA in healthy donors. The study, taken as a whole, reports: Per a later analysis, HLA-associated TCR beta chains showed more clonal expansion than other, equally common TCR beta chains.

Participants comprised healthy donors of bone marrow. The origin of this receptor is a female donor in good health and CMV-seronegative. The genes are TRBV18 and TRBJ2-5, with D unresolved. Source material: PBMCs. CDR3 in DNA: TGTGCCAGCTCACCAGGGCAGAAAGAGACCCAGTACTTC. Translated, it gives CASSPGQKETQYF.